This T cell receptor beta chain derives from a study of cytotoxic CD8 clonotypes in ibrutinib-treated CLL. Study-wide findings and caveats: A rise in clonality was seen at ibrutinib response, and a fall back toward baseline was seen at progression.

From germline, CDR1 is SGHVS and CDR2 FQNEAQ. The CDR3 runs to 15 residues. J gave up 4 bases and V 5 bases, and 8 bases lay outside the gene matches. Clones were sequenced by immunoSEQ multiplex PCR, and TCRdb holds only the in-frame ones, with some missing. This sample carries just over 200,000 clones, roughly 65% of them seen once, and the ten largest clones take approximately 5.9%. This clone was detected only once. What it recognizes is unknown. This receptor was taken from a human donor with chronic lymphocytic leukemia. The source was PBMCs, collected after 12 months of ibrutinib treatment. The chain combines TRBV7-8 with TRBJ1-2, with 9 bases aligning to TRBD1. CDR3 DNA: TGTGCCAGCAGCCACAGTGGGACAGGGCGCTATGGCTACACCTTC. Its translation is CASSHSGTGRYGYTF.